This entry concerns a single TCR beta chain. The data stem from a study of shared clonotypes between healthy human individuals. The table came from immunoSEQ multiplex PCR; TCRdb's copy has only in-frame clones and leaves some out. The table records around 2.3 million clones, nearly 97% of them present only once. The sequenced sample was naive CD4+ T cells sorted from blood. The subset: CD45RA+ positively selected. The TCR comes from a man between 18 and 29 years old in good health.

This chain's CDR3 is CASRPTSGSFYEQYF. The CDR3, as DNA: TGTGCCAGCAGACCCACTAGCGGGTCATTCTACGAGCAGTACTTC. The V gene is TRBV28, the J gene TRBJ2-7; TRBD2 agrees at 9 bases. V lost 6 bases to trimming and J lost 3 bases; unmatched junction nucleotides: 9. The CDR3 sequence is 15 residues long. CDR1 is MDHEN, CDR2 SYDVKM, per germline.